Below, 8 T cell receptor beta chains from the same sample are listed, as sequenced in a study of OX40 agonist ivuxolimab in advanced cancers. Data came from immunoSEQ multiplex PCR; TCRdb stores just in-frame clones and leaves some out. The repertoire consists of 12,000 to 15,000 clones, with about 80% occurring once and the leading ten covering about 15%. Sequenced here: CD4+ or CD8+ T cells sorted from blood, sampled in a trial of the OX40 agonist ivuxolimab. These receptors all come from an adult with an advanced solid tumor such as melanoma, head and neck, liver or kidney cancer.

V gene TRBV11-2 combines with J gene TRBJ1-5; TRBD1 might be the D (5 bases). Germline V CDR1 and CDR2: SGHAT, FQNNGV. Between the trimmed V and J ends, which lost 0 bases and 0 bases, there was a span of 12 bases. This CDR3 region has 17 residues. The CDR3 loop is CASSLDPTDYSNQPQHF. CDR3 DNA sequence: TGTGCCAGCAGCTTAGACCCGACAGATTATAGCAATCAGCCCCAGCATTTT.

The CDR3 DNA is TGTGCCAGCAGTTACTCGTGGGGTCAGGATTCACCCCTCCACTTT. It specifies CASSYSWGQDSPLHF. The chain couples TRBV6-5 to TRBJ1-6; D gene unclear. Trimming removed 0 bases from V and 8 bases from J, with 11 bases in between. This CDR3 spans 15 amino acids. The germline CDR1 and CDR2 sequences are MNHEY and SVGAGI.

This clone was recorded a few times. This chain connects TRBV5-1 to TRBJ2-5; D perhaps matches TRBD2 (6 bases). CDR3 length: 15 amino acids. Germline-derived CDR1 and CDR2 are SGHRS and YFSETQ. The germline V and J ends were trimmed by 0 bases and 6 bases, with 15 bases remaining between them. The CDR3 sequence is CASSLGGGGEKTQYF. The CDR3 DNA follows: TGCGCCAGCAGCTTGGGTGGTGGAGGGGAGAAGACCCAGTACTTC.

The chain's CDR3 is CASSEVGSTDTQYF. In DNA, the CDR3 is TGTGCCAGCAGTGAAGTGGGAAGCACAGATACGCAGTATTTT. This chain links TRBV5-6 with TRBJ2-3, with D uncertain. Per the germline V gene, CDR1 is SGHDT and CDR2 is YYEEEE. Trimming left V 5 bases short and J 0 bases short, with 10 bases between. The CDR3 spans 14 residues.

V gene TRBV6-1 combines with J gene TRBJ2-7, with a tentative D call TRBD2 (5 bases). V was trimmed by 4 bases and J by 2 bases, leaving 12 bases between them. The CDR3 length is 14 residues. Germline lookup yields CDR1 MNHNS and CDR2 SASEGT. The CDR3 here is CASSVNGETYEQYF. CDR3 DNA sequence: TGTGCCAGCAGTGTCAACGGGGAAACCTACGAGCAGTACTTC.

The J gene is TRBJ1-2, the V gene TRBV9; no clear D. The CDR3 sequence is 13 residues long. Germline values: CDR1 SGDLS, CDR2 YYNGEE. Trimming removed 0 bases at V and 1 base at J, with 4 bases between. The CDR3 sequence is CASSVESNYGYTF. The CDR3 DNA is TGTGCCAGCAGCGTAGAGAGTAACTATGGCTACACCTTC.

V is TRBV7-8 and J is TRBJ2-7; D possibly corresponds to TRBD2 (5 bases). Germline-derived CDR1 and CDR2 are SGHVS and FQNEAQ. Trimming cost V 2 bases and J 5 bases, with 13 bases left between them. The CDR3 spans 14 residues. This chain's CDR3 is CASSLLGGENEQYF. The CDR3 nucleotides read TGTGCCAGCAGCTTACTCGGAGGAGAGAACGAGCAGTACTTC.

The chain has TRBV7-9 and TRBJ1-2; D perhaps matches TRBD1 (5 bases). CDR3 length: 14 amino acids. The V gene lost 4 bases and the J gene lost 1 base, with 10 bases spanning the gap. Germline V gene data show CDR1 as SEHNR and CDR2 as FQNEAQ (reference sequence). The CDR3 region is CASSSTGRNYGYTF. CDR3 DNA: TGTGCCAGCAGCTCAACGGGACGTAACTATGGCTACACCTTC.